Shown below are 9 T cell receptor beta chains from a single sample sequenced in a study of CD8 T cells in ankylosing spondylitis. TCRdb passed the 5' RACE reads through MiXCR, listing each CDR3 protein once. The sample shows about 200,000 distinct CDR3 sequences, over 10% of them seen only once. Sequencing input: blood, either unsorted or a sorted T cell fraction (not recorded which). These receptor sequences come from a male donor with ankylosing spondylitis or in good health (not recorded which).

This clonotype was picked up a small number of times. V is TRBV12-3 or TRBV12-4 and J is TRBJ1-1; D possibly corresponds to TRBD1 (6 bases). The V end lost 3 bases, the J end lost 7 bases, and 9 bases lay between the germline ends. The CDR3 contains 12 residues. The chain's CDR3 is CASSFRGVEAFF. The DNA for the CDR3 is TGTGCCAGCAGTTTTAGGGGGGTTGAAGCTTTCTTT.

The CDR3 DNA sequence: TGTGCTAGTTGTACAGCCGGGCTCTGTAATGAAAAACTGTTTTTT. This codes for CASCTAGLCNEKLFF. The chain couples TRBV12-5 to TRBJ1-4; no reliable D call. This CDR3 region has 15 residues. Germline CDR1 LGHNT, CDR2 FRNRAP. The germline V and J ends were trimmed by 8 bases and 4 bases, with 17 bases remaining between them.

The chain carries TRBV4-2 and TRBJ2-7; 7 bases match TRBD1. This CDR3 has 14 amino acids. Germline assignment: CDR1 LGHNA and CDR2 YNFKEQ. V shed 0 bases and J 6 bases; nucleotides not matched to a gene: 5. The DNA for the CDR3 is TGTGCCAGCAGCCAAGAGACAGGGTTAGGCGAGCAGTACTTC. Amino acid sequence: CASSQETGLGEQYF.

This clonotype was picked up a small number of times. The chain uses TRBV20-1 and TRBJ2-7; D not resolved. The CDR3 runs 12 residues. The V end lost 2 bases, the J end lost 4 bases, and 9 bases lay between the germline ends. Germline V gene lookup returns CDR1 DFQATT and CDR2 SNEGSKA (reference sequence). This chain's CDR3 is CSARKATYEQYF. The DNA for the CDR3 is TGCAGTGCTAGAAAGGCCACTTACGAGCAGTACTTC.

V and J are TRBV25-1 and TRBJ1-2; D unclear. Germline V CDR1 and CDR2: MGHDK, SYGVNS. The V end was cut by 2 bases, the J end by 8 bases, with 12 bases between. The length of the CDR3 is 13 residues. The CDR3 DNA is TGTGCCAGCAGTGAACACAGTGGGGAGGGCTACACCTTC. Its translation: CASSEHSGEGYTF.

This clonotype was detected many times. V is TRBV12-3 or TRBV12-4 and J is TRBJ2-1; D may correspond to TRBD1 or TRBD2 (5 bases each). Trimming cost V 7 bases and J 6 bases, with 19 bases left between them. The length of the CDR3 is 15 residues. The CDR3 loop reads CASTQPGPVGNEQFF. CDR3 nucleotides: TGTGCCAGCACCCAACCGGGACCAGTGGGCAATGAGCAGTTCTTC.

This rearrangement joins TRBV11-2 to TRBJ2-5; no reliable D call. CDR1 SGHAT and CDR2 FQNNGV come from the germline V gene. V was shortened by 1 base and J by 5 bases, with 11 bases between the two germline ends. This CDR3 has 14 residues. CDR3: CASSLGISVETQYF. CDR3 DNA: TGTGCCAGCAGCTTAGGAATATCTGTGGAGACCCAGTACTTC.

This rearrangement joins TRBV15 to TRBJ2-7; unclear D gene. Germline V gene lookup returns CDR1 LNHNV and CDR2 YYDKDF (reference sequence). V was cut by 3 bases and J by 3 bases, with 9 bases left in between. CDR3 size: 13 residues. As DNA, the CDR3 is TGTGCCACCAGCAGCCGAATTGGCTACGAGCAGTACTTC. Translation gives CATSSRIGYEQYF.

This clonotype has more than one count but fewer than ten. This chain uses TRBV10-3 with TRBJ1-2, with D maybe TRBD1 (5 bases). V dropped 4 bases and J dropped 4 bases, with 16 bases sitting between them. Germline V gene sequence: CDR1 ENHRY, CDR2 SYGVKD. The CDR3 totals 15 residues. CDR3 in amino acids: CAISAMGDLGYGYTF. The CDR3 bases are TGTGCCATCAGTGCAATGGGGGACCTGGGCTATGGCTACACCTTC.